The present TCR beta chain was sequenced within a study of OX40 agonist ivuxolimab in advanced cancers. Study outcomes and limitations: In the 0.1-3.0 mg/kg groups, partial responders showed among the lowest expansion.

As concerns this clone: Its antigen is still unknown.

The method was immunoSEQ multiplex PCR; TCRdb's version includes in-frame clones alone and lacks a portion of them. Among just over 80,000 clones listed, 70% to 90% were seen once. Germline loops: CDR1 LNHDA, CDR2 SQIVND (reference sequence). There are 13 residues in the CDR3. V was cut by 6 bases and J by 1 base, with 10 bases left in between. The V and J genes are TRBV19 and TRBJ2-7; a weak D match, TRBD1 (5 bases). This material consisted of CD4+ or CD8+ T cells sorted from blood, taken in a trial of the OX40 agonist ivuxolimab. This receptor was obtained from an adult with an advanced solid tumor such as melanoma, head and neck, liver or kidney cancer. The CDR3 sequence: CASSPGQSYEQYF. Here the CDR3 DNA reads TGTGCCAGTAGCCCAGGGCAGTCCTACGAGCAGTACTTC.